This T cell receptor beta chain was retrieved from a study of CD8 T cells in ankylosing spondylitis. The CDR3 extends over 13 amino acids. The germline V and J ends were trimmed by 0 bases and 6 bases, with 11 bases remaining between them. Germline lookup yields CDR1 DFQATT and CDR2 SNEGSKA (reference sequence). On this clonotype: Its target is not known.

Molecular-barcoded quantitative 5'-RACE produced these TCR beta libraries. A single record per CDR3 protein comes from TCRdb applying MiXCR to the 5' RACE reads. Altogether about 540,000 distinct CDR3 sequences are present, roughly 13% being singletons, with the ten largest covering 6.5% to 7%. Points from the study as a whole: Significantly higher representation of disease-linked clones was reported for matched ankylosing spondylitis synovial fluid. As for the disease-linked clones, they showed a CD8+ phenotype and occurred at relatively low frequencies in peripheral blood. Ankylosing spondylitis blood appeared to carry a characteristic TCR beta motif of eight or nine highly homologous variants.

Material for sequencing was blood, either unsorted or a sorted T cell fraction (not recorded which). The TCR was taken from a male donor with ankylosing spondylitis. V and J are TRBV20-1 and TRBJ1-2; D gene unclear. CDR3 nucleotide sequence: TGCAGTGCTAGAGATCTCTGGGCTAATGGCTACACCTTC. Amino acid sequence: CSARDLWANGYTF.